The clone carrying this T cell receptor (beta chain) came up many times. TCRdb keeps only in-frame clones here, not all; method: immunoSEQ multiplex PCR. The profile shows hundreds of thousands of clones, 86% of them singletons. This sample was taken from a study of blood T cell repertoires in COVID-19. In the study overall: Researchers got acute and convalescent COVID-19 samples from the United States, Italy and Spain.

CDR3 size: 18 residues. CDR1 and CDR2 from the germline V gene are SEHNR and FQNEAQ (reference sequence). V was pared by 0 bases and J by 1 base, with 12 bases of the junction left unmatched. The sample was peripheral blood. The chain employs TRBV7-9 and TRBJ2-7, with 7 bases lining up with TRBD2. The receptor comes from a woman in her fifties or sixties who had recovered from COVID-19. The CDR3 is CASSLARPASGPSYEQYF. CDR3 DNA: TGTGCCAGCAGCTTAGCGCGCCCGGCTAGCGGACCATCCTACGAGCAGTACTTC. The whole variable domain, filled in from reference TRBV7-9 and TRBJ2-7, reads DTGVSQNPRHKITKRGQNVTFRCDPISEHNRLYWYRQTLGQGPEFLTYFQNEAQLEKSRLLSDRFSAERPKGSFSTLEIQRTEQGDSAMYLCASSLARPASGPSYEQYFGPGTRLTVT.